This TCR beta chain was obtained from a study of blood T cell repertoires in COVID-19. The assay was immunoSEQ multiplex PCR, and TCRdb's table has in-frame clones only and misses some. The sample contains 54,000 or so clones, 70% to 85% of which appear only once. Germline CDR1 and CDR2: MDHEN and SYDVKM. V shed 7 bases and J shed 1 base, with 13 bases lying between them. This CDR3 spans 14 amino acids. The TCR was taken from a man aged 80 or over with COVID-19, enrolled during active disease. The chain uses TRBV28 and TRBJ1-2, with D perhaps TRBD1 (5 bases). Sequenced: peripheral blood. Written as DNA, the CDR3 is TGTGCCAGCACCTATGAAGGGGTTAACTATGGCTACACCTTC. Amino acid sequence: CASTYEGVNYGYTF.